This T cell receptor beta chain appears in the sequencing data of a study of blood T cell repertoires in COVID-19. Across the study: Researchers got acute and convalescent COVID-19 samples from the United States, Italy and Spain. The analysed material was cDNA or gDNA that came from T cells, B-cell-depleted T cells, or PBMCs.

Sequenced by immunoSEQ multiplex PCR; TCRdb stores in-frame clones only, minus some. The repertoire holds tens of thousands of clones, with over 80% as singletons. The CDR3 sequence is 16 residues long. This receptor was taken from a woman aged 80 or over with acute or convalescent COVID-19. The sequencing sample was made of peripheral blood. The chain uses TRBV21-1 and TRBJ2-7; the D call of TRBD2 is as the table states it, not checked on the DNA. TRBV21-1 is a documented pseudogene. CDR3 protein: CASSKANSEFSYEQYF. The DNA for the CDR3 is TGTGCCAGCAGCAAAGCGAATAGCGAATTCTCCTACGAGCAGTACTTC.